A selection of T cell receptor beta chains follows, all from one sample in a study of T-cell reconstitution after alpha-beta-depleted transplantation in children. TCRdb reprocessed the PCR reads via MiXCR and lists one record per CDR3 protein. The sample yields hundreds of thousands of distinct CDR3 sequences, around a sixth seen once. Sequences were derived from PBMCs from the stem cell graft donor, sampled from the stem cell graft. The receptor source for this set is a human donor who donated a stem cell graft to a child with acute myeloid leukemia. The CDR3 runs from the conserved cysteine through the conserved F or W. D genes are given only for firm matches. Clone size is given for some rows only: seen once, a few or many times, or a class if the clone is expanded.

D	V	J	size	DNA	CDR3
NA	TRBV5-1	TRBJ2-5	many	TGCGCCAGCAGCAGAGGACGGCAAGAGACCCAGTACTTC	CASSRGRQETQYF
NA	TRBV7-9	TRBJ1-6	NA	TGTGCCAGCAGCGGCGACTCGACACAAAACGGTTCACCCCTCCACTTT	CASSGDSTQNGSPLHF
NA	TRBV6-1	TRBJ2-6	many	TGTGCCAGCAGTGCTGGGATCCTCTCTGGGGCCAACGTCCTGACTTTC	CASSAGILSGANVLTF
TRBD1	TRBV9	TRBJ1-1	NA	TGTGCCAGCAGCGTAGGGTCGGAGGGGGCCACTGAAGCTTTCTTT	CASSVGSEGATEAFF
NA	TRBV4-1	TRBJ1-5	NA	TGCGCCAGCAGCCAAGATCCAGGGTTTTCTAGCAATCAGCCCCAGCATTTT	CASSQDPGFSSNQPQHF
NA	TRBV6-6	TRBJ1-5	many	TGTGCCAGCCGAAGGGGGGATGTTCAGCCCCAGCATTTT	CASRRGDVQPQHF
NA	TRBV20-1	TRBJ2-5	medium-sized	TGCAGTGCTAGACGCCCACACGTTGATTCGGAGACCCAGTACTTC	CSARRPHVDSETQYF
NA	TRBV7-6	TRBJ1-3	NA	TGTGCCAGCAGCTTAGAGGGGGATCCCTCTGGAAACACCATATATTTT	CASSLEGDPSGNTIYF
NA	TRBV20-1	TRBJ2-7	many	TGCAGTGCTAGAGATCACCAGACCATGCGGATAGAGCAGTACTTC	CSARDHQTMRIEQYF
NA	TRBV20-1	TRBJ2-4	many	TGCAGTGCGGGGAGTCTAGCCAAAAACATTCAGTACTTC	CSAGSLAKNIQYF
NA	TRBV7-6	TRBJ2-3	many	TGTGCCAGCAGCTTGGGGCCGGACAGGATAGCGGCAGATACGCAGTATTTT	CASSLGPDRIAADTQYF
NA	TRBV15	TRBJ1-6	NA	TGTGCCACCAGCAGAGATCGCGCCAGCCTATGGCCCCTCCACTTT	CATSRDRASLWPLHF
TRBD1	TRBV12-3/TRBV12-4	TRBJ1-5	many	TGTGCCAGCAGTTTAGAGGGGGCCGGTCAGCCCCAGCATTTT	CASSLEGAGQPQHF
TRBD2	TRBV24-1	TRBJ2-1	many	TGTGCCACCAGCCTCGCTACTAGCGGGGAGCAGTTCTTC	CATSLATSGEQFF
NA	TRBV12-3/TRBV12-4	TRBJ2-6	many	TGTGCCAGCAGTATCCGACAGGCTGGGGCCAACGTCCTGACTTTC	CASSIRQAGANVLTF
NA	TRBV20-1	TRBJ2-3	many	TGCAGTGCTAGATCTAGCCGGGGAGGTTGGGACACAGATACGCAGTATTTT	CSARSSRGGWDTDTQYF
NA	TRBV10-3	TRBJ1-5	few	TGTGCCATCAGTGAGTCGATCGATCAGCCCCAGCATTTT	CAISESIDQPQHF
TRBD1	TRBV12-3/TRBV12-4	TRBJ2-7	many	TGTGCCAGCAGAGCGACAGGGATCCCCTACGAGCAGTACTTC	CASRATGIPYEQYF
TRBD2	TRBV5-1	TRBJ2-5	many	TGCGCCAGCAGCAGACTAGCGGGGGCCCAAGAGACCCAGTACTTC	CASSRLAGAQETQYF
NA	TRBV20-1	TRBJ2-3	many	TGCAGTGCTCTAGCTTGGGATACGCAGTATTTT	CSALAWDTQYF
NA	TRBV6-5	TRBJ2-2	few	TGTGCCATCGGTCGAACGAGGGCGGACACCGGGGAGCTGTTTTTT	CAIGRTRADTGELFF
TRBD1	TRBV6-1	TRBJ2-1	many	TGTGCCAGCCGGGACAGGAGCTACAATGAGCAGTTCTTC	CASRDRSYNEQFF
NA	TRBV27	TRBJ2-5	many	TGTGCCAGCAGCTCCCTCAGTTCAGAGACCCAGTACTTC	CASSSLSSETQYF
NA	TRBV6-1	TRBJ2-1	few	TGTGCCAGCAGCCCCAGGGCAGGGGAGGTGAACAATGAGCAGTTCTTC	CASSPRAGEVNNEQFF
NA	TRBV9	TRBJ1-1	few	TGTGCCAGCGGACGGCCCCCTGAATTGGGGGTCACTGAAGCTTTCTTT	CASGRPPELGVTEAFF
NA	TRBV6-1	TRBJ1-1	NA	TGTGCCAGCAGCTTCGGGGTCCCTGAAGCTTTCTTT	CASSFGVPEAFF
TRBD2	TRBV24-1	TRBJ2-1	many	TGTGCCACCAGTGACCCTAGCGGGGGGGTACGTGAGCAGTTCTTC	CATSDPSGGVREQFF
NA	TRBV5-6	TRBJ1-1	NA	TGTGCCAGCAGCTTGGGCGAGGGTGAGGTTGTGGGGGCCACTGAAGCTTTCTTT	CASSLGEGEVVGATEAFF
NA	TRBV7-9	TRBJ2-5	few	TGTGCCAGCAGCTCCGGACGGGCCCAGTACTTC	CASSSGRAQYF
NA	TRBV20-1	TRBJ2-5	NA	TGCAGTGCTAGAGAAGGAGGGGCTGAGACCCAGTACTTC	CSAREGGAETQYF
NA	TRBV20-1	TRBJ1-2	many	TGCAGTGCTAGAGGTTGGGATGAGACAGACGAAGCTAACTATGGCTACACCTTC	CSARGWDETDEANYGYTF
NA	TRBV5-1	TRBJ2-5	NA	TGCGCCAGCAGGGAAGGCGAGACCCAGTACTTC	CASREGETQYF